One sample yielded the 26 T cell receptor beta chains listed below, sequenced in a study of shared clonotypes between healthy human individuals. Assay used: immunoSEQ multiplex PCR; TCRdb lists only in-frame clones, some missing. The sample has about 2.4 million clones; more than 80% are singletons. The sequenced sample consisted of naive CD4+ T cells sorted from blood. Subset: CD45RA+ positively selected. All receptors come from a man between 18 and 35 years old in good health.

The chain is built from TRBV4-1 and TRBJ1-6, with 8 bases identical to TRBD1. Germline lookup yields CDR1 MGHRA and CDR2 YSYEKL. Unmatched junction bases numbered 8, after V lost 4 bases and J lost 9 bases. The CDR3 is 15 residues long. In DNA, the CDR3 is TGCGCCAGCAGCCGCTCAGGGGGCGAAGGTTCACCCCTCCACTTT. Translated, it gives CASSRSGGEGSPLHF.

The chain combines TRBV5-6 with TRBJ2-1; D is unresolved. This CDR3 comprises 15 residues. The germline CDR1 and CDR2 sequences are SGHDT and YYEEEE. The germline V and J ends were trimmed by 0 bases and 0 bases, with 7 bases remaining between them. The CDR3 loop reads CASSLARTSYNEQFF. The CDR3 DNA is TGTGCCAGCAGCTTGGCCCGGACCTCCTACAATGAGCAGTTCTTC.

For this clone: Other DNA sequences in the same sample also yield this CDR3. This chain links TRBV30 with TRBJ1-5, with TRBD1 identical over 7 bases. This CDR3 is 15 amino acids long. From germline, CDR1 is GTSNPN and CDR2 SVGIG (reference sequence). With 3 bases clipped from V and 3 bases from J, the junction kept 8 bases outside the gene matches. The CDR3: CAWRAGTASNQPQHF. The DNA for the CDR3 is TGTGCCTGGAGAGCCGGGACAGCTTCCAATCAGCCCCAGCATTTT.

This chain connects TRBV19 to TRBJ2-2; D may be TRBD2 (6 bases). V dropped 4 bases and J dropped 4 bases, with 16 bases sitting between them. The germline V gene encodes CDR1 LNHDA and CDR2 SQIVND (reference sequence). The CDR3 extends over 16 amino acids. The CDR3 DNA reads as TGTGCCAGTAGTAACCCTGGAAGGGGAGGCACCGGGGAGCTGTTTTTT. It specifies CASSNPGRGGTGELFF.

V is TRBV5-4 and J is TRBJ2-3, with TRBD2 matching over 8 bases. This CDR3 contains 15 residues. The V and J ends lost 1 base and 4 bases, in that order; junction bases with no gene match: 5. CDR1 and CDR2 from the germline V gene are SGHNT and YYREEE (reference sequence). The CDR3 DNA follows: TGTGCCAGCAGCTTGACTAGCGGTAGCGCAGATACGCAGTATTTT. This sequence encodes CASSLTSGSADTQYF.

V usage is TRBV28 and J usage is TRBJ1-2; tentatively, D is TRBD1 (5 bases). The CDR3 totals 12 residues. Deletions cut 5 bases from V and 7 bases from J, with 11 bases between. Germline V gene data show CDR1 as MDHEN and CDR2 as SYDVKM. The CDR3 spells CASSMLRVGYTF. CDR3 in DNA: TGTGCCAGCAGTATGCTCAGGGTTGGCTACACCTTC.

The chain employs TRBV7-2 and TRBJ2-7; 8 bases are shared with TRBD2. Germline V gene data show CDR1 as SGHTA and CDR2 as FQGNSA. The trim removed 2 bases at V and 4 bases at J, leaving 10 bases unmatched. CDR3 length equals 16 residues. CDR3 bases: TGTGCCAGCAGCTTATACGCGCGGGGGGATGGATACGAGCAGTACTTC. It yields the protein CASSLYARGDGYEQYF.

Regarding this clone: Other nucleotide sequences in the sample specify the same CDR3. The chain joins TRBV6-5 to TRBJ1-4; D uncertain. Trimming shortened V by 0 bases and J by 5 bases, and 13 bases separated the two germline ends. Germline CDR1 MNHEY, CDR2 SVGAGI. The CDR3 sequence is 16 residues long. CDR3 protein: CASSYSTGRGNEKLFF. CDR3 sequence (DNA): TGTGCCAGCAGTTACTCCACGGGCAGAGGAAATGAAAAACTGTTTTTT.

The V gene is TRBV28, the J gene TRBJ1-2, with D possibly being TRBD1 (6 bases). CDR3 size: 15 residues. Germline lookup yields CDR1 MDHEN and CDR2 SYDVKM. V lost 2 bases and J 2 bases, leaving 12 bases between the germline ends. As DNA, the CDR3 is TGTGCCAGCAGTTTACCCCCGGGGGCGAACTATGGCTACACCTTC. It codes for CASSLPPGANYGYTF.

The CDR3 region is CASSPPSDRAGNTIYF. CDR3 DNA: TGTGCCAGCAGCCCACCCTCTGACAGGGCTGGAAACACCATATATTTT. This chain joins TRBV9 and TRBJ1-3, with 7 bases aligning to TRBD1. The CDR3 runs 16 residues. V lost 4 bases to trimming and J lost 2 bases; unmatched junction nucleotides: 9. Per the germline V gene, CDR1 is SGDLS and CDR2 is YYNGEE.

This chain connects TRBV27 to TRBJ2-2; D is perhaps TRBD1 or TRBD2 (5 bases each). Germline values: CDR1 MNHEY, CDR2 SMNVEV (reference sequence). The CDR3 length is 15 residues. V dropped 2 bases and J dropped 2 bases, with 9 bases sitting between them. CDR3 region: CASSLRDRNTGELFF. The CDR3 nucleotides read TGTGCCAGCAGTTTAAGGGACCGAAACACCGGGGAGCTGTTTTTT.

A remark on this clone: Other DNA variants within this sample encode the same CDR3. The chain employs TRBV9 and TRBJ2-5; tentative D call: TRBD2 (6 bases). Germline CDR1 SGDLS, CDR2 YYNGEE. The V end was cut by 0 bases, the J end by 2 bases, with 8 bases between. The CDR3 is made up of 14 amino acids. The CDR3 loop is CASSVGAGQETQYF. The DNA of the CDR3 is TGTGCCAGCAGCGTAGGGGCGGGACAAGAGACCCAGTACTTC.

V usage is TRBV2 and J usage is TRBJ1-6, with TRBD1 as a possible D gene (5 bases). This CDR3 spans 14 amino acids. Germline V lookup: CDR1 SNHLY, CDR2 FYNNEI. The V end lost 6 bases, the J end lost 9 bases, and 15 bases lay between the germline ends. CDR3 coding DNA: TGTGCCAGCAGGGGGGACGGGGACTCTTCACCCCTCCACTTT. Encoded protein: CASRGDGDSSPLHF.

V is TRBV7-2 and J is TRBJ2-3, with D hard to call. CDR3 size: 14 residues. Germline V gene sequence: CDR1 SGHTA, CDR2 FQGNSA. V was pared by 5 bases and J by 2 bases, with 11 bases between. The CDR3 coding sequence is TGTGCCAGCAGCATCGCTAGTTTCACAGATACGCAGTATTTT. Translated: CASSIASFTDTQYF.

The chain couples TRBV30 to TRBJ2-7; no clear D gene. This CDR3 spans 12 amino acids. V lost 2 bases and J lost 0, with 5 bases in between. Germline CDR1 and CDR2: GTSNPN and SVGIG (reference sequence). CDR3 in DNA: TGTGCCTGGAGTAGGTTCTCCTACGAGCAGTACTTC. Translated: CAWSRFSYEQYF. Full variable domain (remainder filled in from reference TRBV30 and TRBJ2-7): SQTIHQWPATLVQPVGSPLSLECTVEGTSNPNLYWYRQAAGRGLQLLFYSVGIGQISSEVPQNLSASRPQDRQFILSSKKLLLSDSGFYLCAWSRFSYEQYFGPGTRLTVT.

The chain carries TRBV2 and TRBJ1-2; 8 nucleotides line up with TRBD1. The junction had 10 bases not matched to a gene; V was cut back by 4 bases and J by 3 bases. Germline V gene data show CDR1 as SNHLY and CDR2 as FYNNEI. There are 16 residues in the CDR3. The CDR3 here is CASSAPRTGLDYGYTF. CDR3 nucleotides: TGTGCCAGCAGTGCTCCCCGGACAGGGCTAGACTATGGCTACACCTTC. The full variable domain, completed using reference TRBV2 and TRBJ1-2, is EPEVTQTPSHQVTQMGQEVILRCVPISNHLYFYWYRQILGQKVEFLVSFYNNEISEKSEIFDDQFSVERPDGSNFTLKIRSTKLEDSAMYFCASSAPRTGLDYGYTFGSGTRLTVV.

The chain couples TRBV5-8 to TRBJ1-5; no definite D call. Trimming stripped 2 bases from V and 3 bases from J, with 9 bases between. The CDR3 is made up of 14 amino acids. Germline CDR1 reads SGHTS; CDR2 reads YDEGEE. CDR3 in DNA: TGTGCCAGCAGCTTTCTAGCGCCCAATCAGCCCCAGCATTTT. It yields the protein CASSFLAPNQPQHF.

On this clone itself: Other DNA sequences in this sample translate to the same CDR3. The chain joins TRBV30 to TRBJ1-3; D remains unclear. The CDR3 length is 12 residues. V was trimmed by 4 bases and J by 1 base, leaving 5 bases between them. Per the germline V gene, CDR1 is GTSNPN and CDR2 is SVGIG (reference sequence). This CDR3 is CAWTLSGNTIYF. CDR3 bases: TGTGCCTGGACGTTATCTGGAAACACCATATATTTT.

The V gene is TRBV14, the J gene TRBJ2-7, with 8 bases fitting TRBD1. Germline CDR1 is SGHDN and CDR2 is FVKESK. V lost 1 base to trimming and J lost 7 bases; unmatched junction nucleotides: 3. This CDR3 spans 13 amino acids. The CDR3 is CASSQGTGREQYF. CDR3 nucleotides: TGTGCCAGCAGCCAAGGGACAGGGCGGGAGCAGTACTTC.

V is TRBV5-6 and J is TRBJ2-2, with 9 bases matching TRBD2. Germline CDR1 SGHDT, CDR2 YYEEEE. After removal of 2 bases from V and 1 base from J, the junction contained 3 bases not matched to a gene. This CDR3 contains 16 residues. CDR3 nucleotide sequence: TGTGCCAGCAGCTTCCTAGCGGGACGGAACACCGGGGAGCTGTTTTTT. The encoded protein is CASSFLAGRNTGELFF.

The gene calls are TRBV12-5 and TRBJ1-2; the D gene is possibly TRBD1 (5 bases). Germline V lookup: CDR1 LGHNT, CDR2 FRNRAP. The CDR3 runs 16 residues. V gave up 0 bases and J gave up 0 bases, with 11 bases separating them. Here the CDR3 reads CASGLVRGATNYGYTF. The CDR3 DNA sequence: TGTGCTAGTGGTTTGGTAAGGGGCGCGACTAACTATGGCTACACCTTC. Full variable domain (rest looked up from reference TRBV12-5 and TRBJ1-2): DARVTQTPRHKVTEMGQEVTMRCQPILGHNTVFWYRQTMMQGLELLAYFRNRAPLDDSGMPKDRFSAEMPDATLATLKIQPSEPRDSAVYFCASGLVRGATNYGYTFGSGTRLTVV.

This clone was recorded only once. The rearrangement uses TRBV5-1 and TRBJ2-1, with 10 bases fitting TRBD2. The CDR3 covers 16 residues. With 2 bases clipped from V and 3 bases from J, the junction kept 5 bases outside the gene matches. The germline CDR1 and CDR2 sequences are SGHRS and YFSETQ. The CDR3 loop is CASSLVLAGDYNEQFF. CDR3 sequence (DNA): TGCGCCAGCAGCTTAGTTCTAGCGGGAGACTACAATGAGCAGTTCTTC.

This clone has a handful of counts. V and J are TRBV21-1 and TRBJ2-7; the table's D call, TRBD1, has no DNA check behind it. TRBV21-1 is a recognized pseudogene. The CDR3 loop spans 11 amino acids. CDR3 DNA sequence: TGTGCCAGCAGCGGCCGCTACGAGCAGTACTTC. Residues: CASSGRYEQYF.

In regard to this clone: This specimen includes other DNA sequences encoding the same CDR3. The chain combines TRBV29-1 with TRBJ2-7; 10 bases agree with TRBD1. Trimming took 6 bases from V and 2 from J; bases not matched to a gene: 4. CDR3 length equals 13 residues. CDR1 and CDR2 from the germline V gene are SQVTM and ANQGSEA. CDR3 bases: TGCAGCGTCGGACAGGGGGGGACCTACGAGCAGTACTTC. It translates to CSVGQGGTYEQYF.

CDR3 DNA: TGTGCCAGCAGTCGGGACTACTGGGACGAGCAGTACTTC. Translation: CASSRDYWDEQYF. The rearrangement links TRBV2 to TRBJ2-5, with 7 bases that match TRBD2. TRBJ2-7 matches the DNA end more closely, so the J call is doubtful. CDR3 size: 13 residues. The V gene's germline CDR1 is SNHLY and CDR2 FYNNEI.

The DNA of the CDR3 is TGCGCCAGCAGCGAACAGGGAGGGACTGAAGCTTTCTTT. This encodes CASSEQGGTEAFF. This sequence joins TRBV5-1 and TRBJ1-1; perhaps TRBD1 as D (6 bases). V lost 4 bases and J 5 bases, leaving 12 bases between the germline ends. This CDR3 is 13 amino acids long. Germline CDR1 and CDR2: SGHRS and YFSETQ.